This T cell receptor beta chain was sequenced during a study of shared clonotypes between healthy human individuals. Study findings and constraints: Of the naive CD4 clonotypes, approximately 5% were shared across several donors.

Trimming cost V 4 bases and J 4 bases; bases outside gene matches: 11. CDR1 and CDR2 (germline): ENHRY, SYGVKD. The CDR3 consists of 17 residues. Assay: immunoSEQ multiplex PCR; the TCRdb copy retains only in-frame clones and omits some. In the table there are approximately 940,000 clones, around 80% of which are singletons. As regards this clone: Antigen: not known.

Sequencing input: memory CD4+ T cells sorted from blood. The subset was: CD45RA-negative fraction. This receptor was taken from a man between 18 and 29 years old in good health. This chain uses TRBV10-3 with TRBJ1-1; 11 nucleotides line up with TRBD1. The CDR3, as DNA: TGTGCCATCAGTGTAGAAGGGCCCGGGACAGGGGGCACTGAAGCTTTCTTT. It specifies CAISVEGPGTGGTEAFF.